This entry describes one T cell receptor beta chain. Some clones are missing from TCRdb's copy, which holds only in-frame ones; the method was immunoSEQ multiplex PCR. The table has under 400,000 clones, more than 85% seen once. This record comes from a study of brain T cells in children with intractable seizures. Germline values: CDR1 SGHTA, CDR2 FQGNSA. This CDR3 is 16 amino acids long. V lost 0 bases and J 2 bases, leaving 11 bases between the germline ends. Noted time point: blood from clinic visit 5 months post-surgery; TSC patient then seizure free. Patients received at least one anti-epileptic drug before surgery.

Sequenced here: peripheral blood, sampled roughly 5 months after surgery. This sequence was found in a boy under two years old with tuberous sclerosis and intractable seizures. The chain uses TRBV7-2 and TRBJ2-1; D not certain. The CDR3 DNA is TGTGCCAGCAGCTTAGCGGCCGTTGGGGCCTACAATGAGCAGTTCTTC. It specifies CASSLAAVGAYNEQFF.